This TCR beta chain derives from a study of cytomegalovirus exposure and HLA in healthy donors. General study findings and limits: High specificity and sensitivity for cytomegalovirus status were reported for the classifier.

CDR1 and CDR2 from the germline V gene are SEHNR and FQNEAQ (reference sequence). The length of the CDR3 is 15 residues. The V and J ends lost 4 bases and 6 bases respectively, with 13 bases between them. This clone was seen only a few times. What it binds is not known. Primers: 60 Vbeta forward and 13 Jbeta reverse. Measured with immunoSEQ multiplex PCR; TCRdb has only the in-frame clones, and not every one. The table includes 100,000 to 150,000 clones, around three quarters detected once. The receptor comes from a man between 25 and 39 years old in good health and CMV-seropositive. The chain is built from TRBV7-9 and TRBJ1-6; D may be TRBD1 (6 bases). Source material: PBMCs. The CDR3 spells CASSSRTVSNSPLHF. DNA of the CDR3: TGTGCCAGCAGCTCGCGGACAGTTAGTAATTCACCCCTCCACTTT.